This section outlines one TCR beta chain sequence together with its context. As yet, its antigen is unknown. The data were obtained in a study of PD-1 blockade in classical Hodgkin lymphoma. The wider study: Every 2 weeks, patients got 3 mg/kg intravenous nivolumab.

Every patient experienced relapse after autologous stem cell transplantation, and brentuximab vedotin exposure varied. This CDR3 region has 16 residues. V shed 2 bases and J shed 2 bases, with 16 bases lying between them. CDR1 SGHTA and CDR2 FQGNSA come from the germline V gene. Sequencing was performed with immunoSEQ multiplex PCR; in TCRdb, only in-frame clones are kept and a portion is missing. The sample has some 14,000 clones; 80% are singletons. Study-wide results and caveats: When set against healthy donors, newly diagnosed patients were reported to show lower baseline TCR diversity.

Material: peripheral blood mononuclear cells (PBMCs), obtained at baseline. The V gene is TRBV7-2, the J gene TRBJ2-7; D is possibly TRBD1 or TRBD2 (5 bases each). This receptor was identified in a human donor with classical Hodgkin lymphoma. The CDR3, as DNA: TGTGCCAGCAGCTTAAGGTTCGGGACGGCTACCTACGAGCAGTACTTC. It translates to CASSLRFGTATYEQYF.